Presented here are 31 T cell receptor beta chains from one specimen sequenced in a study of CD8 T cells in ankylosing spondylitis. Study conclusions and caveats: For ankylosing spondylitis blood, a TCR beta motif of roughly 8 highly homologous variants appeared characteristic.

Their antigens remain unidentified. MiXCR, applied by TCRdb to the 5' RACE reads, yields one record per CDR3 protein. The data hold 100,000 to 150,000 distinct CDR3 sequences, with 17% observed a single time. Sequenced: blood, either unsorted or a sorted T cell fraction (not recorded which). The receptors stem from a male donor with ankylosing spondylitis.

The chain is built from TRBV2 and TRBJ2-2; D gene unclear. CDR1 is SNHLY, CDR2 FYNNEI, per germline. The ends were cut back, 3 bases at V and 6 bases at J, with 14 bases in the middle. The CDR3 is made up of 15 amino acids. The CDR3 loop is CASSDFRGSPGELFF. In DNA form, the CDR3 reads TGTGCCAGCAGTGATTTTAGAGGATCCCCCGGGGAGCTGTTTTTT. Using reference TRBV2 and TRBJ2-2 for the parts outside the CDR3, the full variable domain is EPEVTQTPSHQVTQMGQEVILRCVPISNHLYFYWYRQILGQKVEFLVSFYNNEISEKSEIFDDQFSVERPDGSNFTLKIRSTKLEDSAMYFCASSDFRGSPGELFFGEGSRLTVL.

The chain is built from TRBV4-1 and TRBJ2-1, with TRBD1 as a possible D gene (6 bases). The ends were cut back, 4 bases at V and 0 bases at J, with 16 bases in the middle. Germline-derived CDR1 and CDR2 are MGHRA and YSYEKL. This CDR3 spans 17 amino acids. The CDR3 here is CASSRPGDRSSYNEQFF. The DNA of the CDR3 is TGCGCCAGCAGCCGCCCAGGGGACCGAAGCTCCTACAATGAGCAGTTCTTC.

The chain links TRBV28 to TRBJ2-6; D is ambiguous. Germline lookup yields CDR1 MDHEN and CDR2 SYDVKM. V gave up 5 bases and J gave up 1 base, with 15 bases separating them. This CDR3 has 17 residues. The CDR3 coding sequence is TGTGCCAGCAGTCTAGTCGGTGTTGGTTCTGGGGCCAACGTCCTGACTTTC. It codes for CASSLVGVGSGANVLTF.

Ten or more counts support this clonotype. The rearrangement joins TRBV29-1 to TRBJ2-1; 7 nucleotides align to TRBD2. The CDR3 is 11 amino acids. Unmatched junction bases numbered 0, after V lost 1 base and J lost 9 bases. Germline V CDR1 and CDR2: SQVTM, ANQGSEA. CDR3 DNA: TGCAGCGTTGAAGGGACTAGTGAGCAGTTCTTC. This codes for CSVEGTSEQFF.

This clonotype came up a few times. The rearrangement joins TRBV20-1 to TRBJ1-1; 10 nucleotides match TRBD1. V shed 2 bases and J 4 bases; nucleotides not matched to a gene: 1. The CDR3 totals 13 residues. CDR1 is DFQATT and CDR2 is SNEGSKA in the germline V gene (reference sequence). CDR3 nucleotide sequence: TGCAGTGCTAGAAGACAGGGGGCCACTGAAGCTTTCTTT. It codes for CSARRQGATEAFF.

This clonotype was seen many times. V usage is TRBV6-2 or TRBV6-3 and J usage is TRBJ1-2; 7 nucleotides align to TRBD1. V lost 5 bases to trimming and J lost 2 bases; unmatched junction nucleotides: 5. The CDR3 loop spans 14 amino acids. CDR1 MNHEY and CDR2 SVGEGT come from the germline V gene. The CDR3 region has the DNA TGTGCCAGCAGTCCGGGACAGCCAAACTATGGCTACACCTTC. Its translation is CASSPGQPNYGYTF.

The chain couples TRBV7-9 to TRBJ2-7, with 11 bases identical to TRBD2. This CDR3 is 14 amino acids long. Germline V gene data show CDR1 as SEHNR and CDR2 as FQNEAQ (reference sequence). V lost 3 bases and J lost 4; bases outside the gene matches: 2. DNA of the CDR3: TGTGCCAGCAGCTTTGGACTAGCGGGTTACGAGCAGTACTTC. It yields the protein CASSFGLAGYEQYF.

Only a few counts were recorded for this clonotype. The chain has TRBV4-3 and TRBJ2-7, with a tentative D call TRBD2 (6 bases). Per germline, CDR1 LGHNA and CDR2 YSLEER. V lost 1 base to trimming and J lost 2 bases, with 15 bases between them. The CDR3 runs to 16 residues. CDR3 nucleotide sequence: TGCGCCAGCAGCCAAGGGAGGGGAGCCCTAACCTACGAGCAGTACTTC. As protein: CASSQGRGALTYEQYF.

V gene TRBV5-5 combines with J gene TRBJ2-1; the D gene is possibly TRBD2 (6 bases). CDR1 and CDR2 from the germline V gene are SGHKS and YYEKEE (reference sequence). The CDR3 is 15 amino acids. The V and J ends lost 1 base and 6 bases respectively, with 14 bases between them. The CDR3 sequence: CASSLWRERINEQFF. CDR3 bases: TGTGCCAGCAGCTTGTGGCGGGAAAGGATCAATGAGCAGTTCTTC.

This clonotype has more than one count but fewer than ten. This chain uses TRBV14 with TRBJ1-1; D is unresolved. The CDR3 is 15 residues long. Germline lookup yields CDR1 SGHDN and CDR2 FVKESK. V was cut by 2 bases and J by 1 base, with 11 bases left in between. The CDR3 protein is CASSQWIGKNTEAFF. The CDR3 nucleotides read TGTGCCAGCAGCCAATGGATCGGCAAGAACACTGAAGCTTTCTTT.

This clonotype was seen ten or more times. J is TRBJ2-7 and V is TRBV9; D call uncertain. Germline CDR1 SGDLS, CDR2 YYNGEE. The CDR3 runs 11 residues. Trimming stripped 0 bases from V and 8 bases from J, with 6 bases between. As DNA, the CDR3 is TGTGCCAGCAGCGTAGTCGGACAGCAGTACTTC. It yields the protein CASSVVGQQYF.

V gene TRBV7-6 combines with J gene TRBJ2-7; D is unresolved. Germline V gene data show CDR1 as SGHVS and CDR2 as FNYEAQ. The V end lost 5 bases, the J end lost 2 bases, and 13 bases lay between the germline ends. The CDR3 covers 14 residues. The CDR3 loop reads CASSLGLDAYEQYF. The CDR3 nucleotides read TGTGCCAGCAGCCTGGGCCTCGACGCCTACGAGCAGTACTTC. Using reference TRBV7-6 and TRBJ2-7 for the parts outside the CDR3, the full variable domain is GAGVSQSPRYKVTKRGQDVALRCDPISGHVSLYWYRQALGQGPEFLTYFNYEAQQDKSGLPNDRFSAERPEGSISTLTIQRTEQRDSAMYRCASSLGLDAYEQYFGPGTRLTVT.

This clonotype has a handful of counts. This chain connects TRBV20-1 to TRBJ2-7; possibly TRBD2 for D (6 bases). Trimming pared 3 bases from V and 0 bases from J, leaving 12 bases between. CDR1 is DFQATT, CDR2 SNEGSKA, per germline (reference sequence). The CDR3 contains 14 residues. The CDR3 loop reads CSAREGRSSYEQYF. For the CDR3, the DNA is TGCAGTGCTAGGGAGGGACGGAGCTCCTACGAGCAGTACTTC.

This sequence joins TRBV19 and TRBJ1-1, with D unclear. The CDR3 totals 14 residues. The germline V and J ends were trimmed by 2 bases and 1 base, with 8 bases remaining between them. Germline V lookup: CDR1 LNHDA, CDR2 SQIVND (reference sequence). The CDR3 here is CASSILEQNTEAFF. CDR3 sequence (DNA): TGTGCCAGTAGTATACTAGAACAGAACACTGAAGCTTTCTTT.

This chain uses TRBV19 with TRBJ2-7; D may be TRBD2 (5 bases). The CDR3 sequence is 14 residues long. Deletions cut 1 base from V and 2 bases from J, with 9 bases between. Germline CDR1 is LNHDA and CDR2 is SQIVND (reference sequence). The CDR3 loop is CASSIAGYAYEQYF. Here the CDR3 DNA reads TGTGCCAGTAGTATAGCGGGGTATGCCTACGAGCAGTACTTC.

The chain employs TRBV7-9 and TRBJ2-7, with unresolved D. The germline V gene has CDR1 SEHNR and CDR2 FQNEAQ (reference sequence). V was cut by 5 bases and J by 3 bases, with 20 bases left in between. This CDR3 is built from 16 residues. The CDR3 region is CASSHNNPKMVYEQYF. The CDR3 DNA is TGTGCCAGCAGCCATAATAACCCTAAAATGGTCTACGAGCAGTACTTC.

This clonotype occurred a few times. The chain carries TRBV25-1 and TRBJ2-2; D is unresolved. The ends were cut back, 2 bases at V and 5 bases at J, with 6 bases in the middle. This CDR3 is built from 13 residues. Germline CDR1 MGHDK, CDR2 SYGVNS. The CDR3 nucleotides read TGTGCCAGCAGTGAACAAAGGACCGGGGAGCTGTTTTTT. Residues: CASSEQRTGELFF.

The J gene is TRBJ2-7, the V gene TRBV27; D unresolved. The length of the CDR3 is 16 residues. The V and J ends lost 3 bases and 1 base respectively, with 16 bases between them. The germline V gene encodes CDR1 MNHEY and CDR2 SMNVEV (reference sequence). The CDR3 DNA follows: TGTGCCAGCAGTTTCTGGTCTTCGGCAGGTTCCTACGAGCAGTACTTC. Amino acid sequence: CASSFWSSAGSYEQYF.

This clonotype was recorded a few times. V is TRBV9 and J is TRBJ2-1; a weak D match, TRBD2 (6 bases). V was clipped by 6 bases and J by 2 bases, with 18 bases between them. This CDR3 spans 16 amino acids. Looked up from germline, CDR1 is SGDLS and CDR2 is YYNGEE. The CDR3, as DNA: TGTGCCAGCACCAAAGGTGGAGGGCGCCCCTACAATGAGCAGTTCTTC. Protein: CASTKGGGRPYNEQFF.

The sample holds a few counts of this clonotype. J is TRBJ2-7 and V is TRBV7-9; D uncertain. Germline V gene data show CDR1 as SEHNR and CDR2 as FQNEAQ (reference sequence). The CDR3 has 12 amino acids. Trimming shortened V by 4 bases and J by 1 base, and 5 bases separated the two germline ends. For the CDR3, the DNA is TGTGCCAGCAGCTCAGAGTCCTACGAGCAGTACTTC. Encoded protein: CASSSESYEQYF.

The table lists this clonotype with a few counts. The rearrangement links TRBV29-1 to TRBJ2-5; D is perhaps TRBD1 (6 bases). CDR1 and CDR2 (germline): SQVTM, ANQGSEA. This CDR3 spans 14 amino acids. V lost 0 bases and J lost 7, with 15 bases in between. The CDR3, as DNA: TGCAGCGTTGAAGAAGGGACACGGATCAGGACCCAGTACTTC. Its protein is CSVEEGTRIRTQYF.

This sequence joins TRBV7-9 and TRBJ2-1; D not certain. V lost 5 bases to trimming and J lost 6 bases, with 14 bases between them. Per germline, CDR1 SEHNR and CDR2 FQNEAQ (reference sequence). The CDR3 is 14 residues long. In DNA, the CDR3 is TGTGCCAGCAGCGCGGCAGGACCTACCAATGAGCAGTTCTTC. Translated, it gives CASSAAGPTNEQFF.

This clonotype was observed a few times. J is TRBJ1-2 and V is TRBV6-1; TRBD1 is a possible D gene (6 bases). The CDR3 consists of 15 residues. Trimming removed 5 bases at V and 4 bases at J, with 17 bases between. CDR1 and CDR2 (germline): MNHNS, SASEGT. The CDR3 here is CASSPAGGAGYGYTF. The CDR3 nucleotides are TGTGCCAGCAGTCCTGCGGGGGGCGCCGGCTATGGCTACACCTTC.

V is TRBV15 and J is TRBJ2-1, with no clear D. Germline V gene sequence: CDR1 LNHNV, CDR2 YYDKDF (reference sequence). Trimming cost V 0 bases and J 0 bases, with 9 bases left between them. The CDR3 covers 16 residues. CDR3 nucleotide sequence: TGTGCCACCAGCAGAGATACTAAAAGCTCCTACAATGAGCAGTTCTTC. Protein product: CATSRDTKSSYNEQFF.

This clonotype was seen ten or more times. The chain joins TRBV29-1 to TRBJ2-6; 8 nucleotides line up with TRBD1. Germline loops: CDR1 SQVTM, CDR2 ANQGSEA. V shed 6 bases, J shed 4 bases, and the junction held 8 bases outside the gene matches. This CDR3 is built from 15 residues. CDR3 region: CSVAEGQEGANVLTF. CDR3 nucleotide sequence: TGCAGCGTCGCGGAGGGACAGGAGGGGGCCAACGTCCTGACTTTC.

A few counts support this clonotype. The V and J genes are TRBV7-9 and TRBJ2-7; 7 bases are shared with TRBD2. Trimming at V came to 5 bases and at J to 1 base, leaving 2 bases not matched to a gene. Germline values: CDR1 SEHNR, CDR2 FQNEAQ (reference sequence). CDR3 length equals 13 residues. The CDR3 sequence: CASSRGDSYEQYF. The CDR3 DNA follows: TGTGCCAGCAGCCGGGGGGATTCCTACGAGCAGTACTTC. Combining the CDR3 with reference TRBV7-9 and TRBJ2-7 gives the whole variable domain DTGVSQNPRHKITKRGQNVTFRCDPISEHNRLYWYRQTLGQGPEFLTYFQNEAQLEKSRLLSDRFSAERPKGSFSTLEIQRTEQGDSAMYLCASSRGDSYEQYFGPGTRLTVT.

The CDR3 sequence: CASSSLQDTQYF. Written as DNA, the CDR3 is TGTGCCAGCAGCTCCCTACAAGATACGCAGTATTTT. The V call is TRBV7-2, the J call TRBJ2-3; D not certain. Germline CDR1 is SGHTA and CDR2 is FQGNSA. The CDR3 has 12 residues. The V and J ends lost 4 bases and 5 bases respectively, with 7 bases between them.

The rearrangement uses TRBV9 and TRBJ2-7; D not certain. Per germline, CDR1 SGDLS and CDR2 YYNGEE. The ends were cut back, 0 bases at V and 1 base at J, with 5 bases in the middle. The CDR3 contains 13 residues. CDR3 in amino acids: CASSVGESYEQYF. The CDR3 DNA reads TGTGCCAGCAGCGTAGGAGAATCCTACGAGCAGTACTTC. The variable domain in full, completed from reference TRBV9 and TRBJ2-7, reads DSGVTQTPKHLITATGQRVTLRCSPRSGDLSVYWYQQSLDQGLQFLIQYYNGEERAKGNILERFSAQQFPDLHSELNLSSLELGDSALYFCASSVGESYEQYFGPGTRLTVT.

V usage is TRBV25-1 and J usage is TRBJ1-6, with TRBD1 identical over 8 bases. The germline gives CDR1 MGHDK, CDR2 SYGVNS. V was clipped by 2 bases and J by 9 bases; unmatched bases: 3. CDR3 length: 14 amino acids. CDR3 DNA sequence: TGTGCCAGCAGTGAACAGGGGGCTGGTTCACCCCTCCACTTT. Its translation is CASSEQGAGSPLHF.

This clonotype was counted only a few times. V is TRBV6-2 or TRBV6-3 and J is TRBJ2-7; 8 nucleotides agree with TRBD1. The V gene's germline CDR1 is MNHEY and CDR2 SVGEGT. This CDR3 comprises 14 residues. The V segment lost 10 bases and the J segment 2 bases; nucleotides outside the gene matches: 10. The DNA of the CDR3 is TGTGCCATCACCCCCGGGACAGGCCCCTACGAGCAGTACTTC. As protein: CAITPGTGPYEQYF.

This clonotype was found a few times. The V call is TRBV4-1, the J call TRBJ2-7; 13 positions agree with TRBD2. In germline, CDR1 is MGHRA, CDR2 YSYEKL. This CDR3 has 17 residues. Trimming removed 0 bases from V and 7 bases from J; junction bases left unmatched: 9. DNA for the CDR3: TGCGCCAGCAGCCAAGAACTAGCGGGAGGGTCTCTGGGAGAGCAGTACTTC. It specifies CASSQELAGGSLGEQYF.